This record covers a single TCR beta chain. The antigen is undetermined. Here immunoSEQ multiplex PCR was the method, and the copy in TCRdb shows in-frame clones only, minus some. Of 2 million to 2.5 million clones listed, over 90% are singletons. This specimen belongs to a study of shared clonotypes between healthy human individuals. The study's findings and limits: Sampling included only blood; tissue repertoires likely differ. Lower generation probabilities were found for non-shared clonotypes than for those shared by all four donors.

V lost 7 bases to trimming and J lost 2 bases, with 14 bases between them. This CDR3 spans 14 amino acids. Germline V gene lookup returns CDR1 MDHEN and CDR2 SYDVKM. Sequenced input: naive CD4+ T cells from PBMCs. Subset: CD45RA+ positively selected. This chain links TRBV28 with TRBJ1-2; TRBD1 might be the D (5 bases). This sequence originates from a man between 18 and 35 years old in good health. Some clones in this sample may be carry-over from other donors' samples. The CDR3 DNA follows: TGTGCCAGCACCCTTGCGACAGTAAACTATGGCTACACCTTC. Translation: CASTLATVNYGYTF.